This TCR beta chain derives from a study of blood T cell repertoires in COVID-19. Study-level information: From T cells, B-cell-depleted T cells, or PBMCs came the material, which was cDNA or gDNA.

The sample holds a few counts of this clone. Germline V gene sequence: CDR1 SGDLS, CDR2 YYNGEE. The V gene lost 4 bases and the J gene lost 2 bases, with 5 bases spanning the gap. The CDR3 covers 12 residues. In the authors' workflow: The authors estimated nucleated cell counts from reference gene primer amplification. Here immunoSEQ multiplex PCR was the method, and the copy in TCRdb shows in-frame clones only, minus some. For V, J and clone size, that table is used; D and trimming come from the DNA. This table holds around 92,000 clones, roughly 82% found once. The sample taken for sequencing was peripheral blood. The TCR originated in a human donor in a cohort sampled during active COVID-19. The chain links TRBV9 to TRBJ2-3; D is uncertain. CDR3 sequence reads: CASSIHTDTQYF. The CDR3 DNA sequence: TGTGCCAGCAGCATCCACACAGATACGCAGTATTTT.